Below, 2 T cell receptor beta chains from the same sample are listed, as sequenced in a study of T cell responses to AZD1222 COVID-19 vaccine. The data were produced by immunoSEQ multiplex PCR, yet TCRdb's version contains in-frame clones alone and is incomplete. The table shows about 150,000 clones, with 80% to 95% occurring only once. The sample was peripheral blood, taken on day 0 of AZD1222 vaccination. These receptor sequences come from an adult in good health.

The chain has TRBV29-1 and TRBJ2-5; 7 bases fit TRBD2. This CDR3 comprises 13 residues. Losses at the gene ends were 5 bases for V and 9 bases for J; bases not matched to a gene: 12. The germline V gene encodes CDR1 SQVTM and CDR2 ANQGSEA. In nucleotides, the CDR3 is TGCAGCGTTAAGGTAGCGGGCCTGACGGCCCAGTACTTC. This translates into CSVKVAGLTAQYF.

The chain combines TRBV9 with TRBJ1-5; no clear D gene. The CDR3 contains 15 residues. Germline values: CDR1 SGDLS, CDR2 YYNGEE. V lost 0 bases and J 9 bases, leaving 16 bases between the germline ends. CDR3 in DNA: TGTGCCAGCAGCGTAGAAGCTGTCACGGTGCGGCCCCAGCATTTT. Its protein product is CASSVEAVTVRPQHF.